This TCR beta chain was captured in a study of response to subunit inactivated influenza vaccine. General study findings and limits: The study's authors posited that every seasonal influenza vaccination enlists few new T cells.

As concerns this clonotype: Antigen unknown.

CDR3 length: 13 amino acids. Each CDR3 protein is one row after TCRdb ran MiXCR on the RT-PCR reads. The table shows around 580,000 distinct CDR3 sequences, with 14% occurring only once. This receptor was identified in a man aged 50 to 59 who received an inactivated influenza vaccine. The specimen comprised PBMCs from blood, sampled 11 to 12 days after vaccination. The genes are TRBV21-1 and TRBJ2-1. TRBV21-1 represents a pseudogene. The CDR3 here is CASSKATKGEQFF. CDR3 in DNA: TGTGCCAGCAGCAAAGCTACTAAGGGTGAGCAGTTCTTC.